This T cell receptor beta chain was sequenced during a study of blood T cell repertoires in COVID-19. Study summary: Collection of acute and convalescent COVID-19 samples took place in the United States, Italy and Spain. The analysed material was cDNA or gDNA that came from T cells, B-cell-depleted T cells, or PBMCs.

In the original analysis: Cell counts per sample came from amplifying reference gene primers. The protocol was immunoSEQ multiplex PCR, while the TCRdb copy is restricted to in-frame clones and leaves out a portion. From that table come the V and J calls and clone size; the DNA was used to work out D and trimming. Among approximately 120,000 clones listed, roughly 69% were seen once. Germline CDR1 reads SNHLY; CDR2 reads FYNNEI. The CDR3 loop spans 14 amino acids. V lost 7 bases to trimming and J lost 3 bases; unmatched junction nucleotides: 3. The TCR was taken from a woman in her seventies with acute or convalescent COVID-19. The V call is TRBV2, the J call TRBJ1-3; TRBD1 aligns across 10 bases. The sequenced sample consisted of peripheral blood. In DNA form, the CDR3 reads TGTGCCAGCAATCGGGACAGGGGTGGAAACACCATATATTTT. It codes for CASNRDRGGNTIYF.